A single sample is the source of the 30 T cell receptor beta chains below, sequenced in a study of human versus mouse CDR3 diversity and MHC coevolution (dated by TCRdb to 2016 to 2017). Library generation was performed with the immunoSEQ multiplex PCR assay. This immuneACCESS table, as held by TCRdb, lists in-frame sequences with V and J called but not all clones. Of the missing ones, under half trace to an unresolved V gene in checked studies; the others have no known cause. A total of more than 55,000 clones appear in this sample, 90% to 95% of them only once. Approximately 17% of the sample rests with the top ten. Sequenced: naive CD4+ T cells from blood. The cell subset or site label of this sample denotes: CD45RO-negative CD62L-positive naive CD4 T cells. These receptors were obtained from a person aged 55 to 75 in good health.

The chain combines TRBV19 with TRBJ2-2; 8 bases agree with TRBD1. Losses at the gene ends were 5 bases for V and 6 bases for J; bases not matched to a gene: 8. CDR1 is LNHDA and CDR2 is SQIVND in the germline V gene (reference sequence). CDR3 length: 15 residues. The CDR3 protein is CASSSQDRVSGELFF. As DNA, the CDR3 is TGTGCCAGTAGTTCGCAGGACAGGGTTTCCGGGGAGCTGTTTTTT. The full variable domain, with the rest looked up from reference TRBV19 and TRBJ2-2, is DGGITQSPKYLFRKEGQNVTLSCEQNLNHDAMYWYRQDPGQGLRLIYYSQIVNDFQKGDIAEGYSVSREKKESFPLTVTSAQKNPTAFYLCASSSQDRVSGELFFGEGSRLTVL.

The V and J genes are TRBV30 and TRBJ1-2; 8 bases map to TRBD1. The V gene's germline CDR1 is GTSNPN and CDR2 SVGIG (reference sequence). This CDR3 region has 13 residues. J gave up 7 bases and V 2 bases, and 6 bases lay outside the gene matches. The CDR3: CAWSYQGAAGYTF. DNA for the CDR3: TGTGCCTGGAGTTATCAGGGGGCGGCTGGCTACACCTTC.

The chain is built from TRBV18 and TRBJ1-1, with TRBD1 matching over 7 bases. This CDR3 comprises 15 residues. Germline CDR1 and CDR2: KGHSH and LQKENI. The ends lost 2 bases at V and 2 bases at J; junction bases unmatched: 5. The CDR3 region is CASSPAGTDNTEAFF. CDR3 bases: TGTGCCAGCTCACCAGCCGGGACAGATAACACTGAAGCTTTCTTT. Complete variable domain (other parts from reference TRBV18 and TRBJ1-1): NAGVMQNPRHLVRRRGQEARLRCSPMKGHSHVYWYRQLPEEGLKFMVYLQKENIIDESGMPKERFSAEFPKEGPSILRIQQVVRGDSAAYFCASSPAGTDNTEAFFGQGTRLTVV.

This clone appeared once. The chain couples TRBV4-2 to TRBJ1-1; maybe TRBD1 (6 bases). Trimming removed 1 base from V and 5 bases from J, with 20 bases in between. This CDR3 has 17 residues. CDR1 and CDR2 (germline): LGHNA, YNFKEQ. CDR3 protein: CASSQGRPGTSVTEAFF. The CDR3 DNA reads TGTGCCAGCAGCCAAGGGCGCCCCGGGACATCGGTGACTGAAGCTTTCTTT.

The chain uses TRBV6-1 and TRBJ2-7; tentative D call: TRBD1 (5 bases). The CDR3 has 14 residues. Per the germline V gene, CDR1 is MNHNS and CDR2 is SASEGT. Trimming took off 1 base at V and 6 bases at J, with 13 bases between the two ends. The CDR3 region is CASSEVRGQGEQYF. The CDR3 region has the DNA TGTGCCAGCAGTGAAGTTAGGGGTCAAGGCGAGCAGTACTTC.

The table lists this clone with a count of one. V usage is TRBV2 and J usage is TRBJ2-1, with TRBD2 matching over 10 bases. V shed 6 bases and J 7 bases; nucleotides not matched to a gene: 9. Per the germline V gene, CDR1 is SNHLY and CDR2 is FYNNEI. The CDR3 covers 15 residues. CDR3 in DNA: TGTGCCAGCAGGCGGACTAGCGGAGTGCTAAATGAGCAGTTCTTC. This codes for CASRRTSGVLNEQFF.

The rearrangement uses TRBV5-6 and TRBJ2-1, with D perhaps matching TRBD1 (6 bases). The CDR3 is 14 amino acids. V lost 6 bases, J lost 5 bases, and 15 bases lay in between. Germline V gene lookup returns CDR1 SGHDT and CDR2 YYEEEE. CDR3 sequence (DNA): TGTGCCAGCACCAGAGGGGGATTCAACAATGAGCAGTTCTTC. Translating it yields CASTRGGFNNEQFF.

This clone was counted a single time. The rearrangement uses TRBV7-8 and TRBJ1-4; TRBD1 might be the D (5 bases). V was trimmed by 1 base and J by 4 bases, leaving 10 bases between them. Germline CDR1 reads SGHVS; CDR2 reads FQNEAQ. CDR3 length equals 15 residues. For the CDR3, the DNA is TGTGCCAGCAGCTTAGGGGGGGGGAGTAATGAAAAACTGTTTTTT. The encoded protein is CASSLGGGSNEKLFF.

This sequence joins TRBV7-6 and TRBJ2-7, with TRBD1 identical over 10 bases. Germline CDR1 and CDR2: SGHVS and FNYEAQ. V lost 1 base and J lost 3; bases outside the gene matches: 0. The CDR3 runs to 14 residues. The CDR3 sequence: CASSLGDRGYEQYF. CDR3 DNA sequence: TGTGCCAGCAGCTTAGGGGACAGGGGCTACGAGCAGTACTTC.

The rearrangement joins TRBV13 to TRBJ2-6; D ambiguous. Trimming stripped 4 bases from V and 0 bases from J, with 4 bases between. The length of the CDR3 is 14 residues. Germline V CDR1 and CDR2: PRHDT, FYEKMQ (reference sequence). The CDR3 bases are TGTGCCAGCAGCTCCTCCTCTGGGGCCAACGTCCTGACTTTC. This sequence encodes CASSSSSGANVLTF.

Comment on this clone: The germline gene is not matched at one end of the junction; a read error may be the cause. The rearrangement uses TRBV11-2 and TRBJ2-6, with D perhaps TRBD1 (5 bases). The germline CDR1 and CDR2 sequences are SGHAT and FQNNGV. CDR3 size: 15 residues. This CDR3 is CASSVDSSGANVLTF. The CDR3 DNA reads as TGTGCCAGCAGCGTAGACAGCTCTGGGGCCAACGTCCTGACTTTC. Using reference TRBV11-2 and TRBJ2-6 for the parts outside the CDR3, the full variable domain is EAGVAQSPRYKIIEKRQSVAFWCNPISGHATLYWYQQILGQGPKLLIQFQNNGVVDDSQLPKDRFSAERLKGVDSTLKIQPAKLEDSAVYLCASSVDSSGANVLTFGAGSRLTVL.

The chain is built from TRBV5-1 and TRBJ2-3, with 7 nucleotides matching TRBD1. From germline, CDR1 is SGHRS and CDR2 YFSETQ. The CDR3 consists of 14 residues. V trimming: 2 bases; J trimming: 6 bases; junction bases outside the gene matches: 6. The CDR3 here is CASSFGQEADTQYF. The CDR3 DNA sequence: TGCGCCAGCAGCTTCGGACAGGAGGCGGATACGCAGTATTTT.

The chain uses TRBV9 and TRBJ2-7; possible D gene TRBD2, 6 bases. Trimming removed 4 bases at V and 3 bases at J, with 14 bases between. The CDR3 covers 14 residues. Germline-derived CDR1 and CDR2 are SGDLS and YYNGEE. DNA of the CDR3: TGTGCCAGCAGCACCACAGGAGGGTACTACGAGCAGTACTTC. Protein: CASSTTGGYYEQYF. The full variable domain, in which reference TRBV9 and TRBJ2-7 provide the parts outside the CDR3, is DSGVTQTPKHLITATGQRVTLRCSPRSGDLSVYWYQQSLDQGLQFLIQYYNGEERAKGNILERFSAQQFPDLHSELNLSSLELGDSALYFCASSTTGGYYEQYFGPGTRLTVT.

About this clone: One end of the junction is discordant with germline, which a read error may explain. The J gene is TRBJ1-3, the V gene TRBV5-4, with 7 bases identical to TRBD1. Germline loops: CDR1 SGHNT, CDR2 YYREEE (reference sequence). The length of the CDR3 is 14 residues. CDR3 sequence: CTSSPDRRGNTIYF. DNA of the CDR3: TGTACCAGCAGCCCGGACAGGCGCGGAAACACCATATATTTT.

The chain has TRBV25-1 and TRBJ2-5; 11 positions agree with TRBD2. The V segment lost 2 bases and the J segment 3 bases; nucleotides outside the gene matches: 5. Per the germline V gene, CDR1 is MGHDK and CDR2 is SYGVNS. The CDR3 extends over 16 amino acids. CDR3 residues: CASSERFSGREETQYF. The CDR3 region has the DNA TGTGCCAGCAGTGAAAGGTTTAGCGGGAGGGAAGAGACCCAGTACTTC.

This clone was recorded once. The chain links TRBV5-1 to TRBJ2-3; 7 nucleotides agree with TRBD2. Germline V gene data show CDR1 as SGHRS and CDR2 as YFSETQ. CDR3 length: 14 amino acids. The DNA for the CDR3 is TGCGCTAGCCGGGGGGAAGTCAGCACAGATACGCAGTATTTT. It yields the protein CASRGEVSTDTQYF.

This clone was observed once. The rearrangement links TRBV19 to TRBJ1-1, with D hard to call. Trimming cost V 3 bases and J 1 base, with 6 bases left between them. This CDR3 contains 13 residues. CDR1 is LNHDA and CDR2 is SQIVND in the germline V gene (reference sequence). CDR3 residues: CASSISQNTEAFF. For the CDR3, the DNA is TGTGCCAGTAGTATTAGCCAGAACACTGAAGCTTTCTTT.

As to this clone: This CDR3 is also generated by other DNA sequences in the sample. The chain carries TRBV5-1 and TRBJ1-1, with a possible D match to TRBD1 (6 bases). CDR1 is SGHRS, CDR2 YFSETQ, per germline. The V end lost 3 bases, the J end lost 3 bases, and 9 bases lay between the germline ends. The CDR3 runs 13 residues. The CDR3 loop reads CASSSQGDTEAFF. The CDR3 coding sequence is TGCGCCAGCAGCTCACAGGGTGACACTGAAGCTTTCTTT.

The chain links TRBV6-4 to TRBJ2-6, with D perhaps matching TRBD1 (6 bases). The CDR3 is 16 amino acids. V gave up 0 bases and J gave up 2 bases, with 8 bases separating them. Per germline, CDR1 MRHNA and CDR2 SNTAGT. DNA for the CDR3: TGTGCCAGCAGTGACTCAGGGGGAACTGGGGCCAACGTCCTGACTTTC. As protein: CASSDSGGTGANVLTF.

This rearrangement joins TRBV6-1 to TRBJ2-7; 8 positions agree with TRBD1. Germline-derived CDR1 and CDR2 are MNHNS and SASEGT. CDR3 length: 15 amino acids. The junction had 4 bases not matched to a gene; V was cut back by 3 bases and J by 0 bases. As DNA, the CDR3 is TGTGCCAGCAGTGATCGGGGACAGGCCTCCTACGAGCAGTACTTC. As protein: CASSDRGQASYEQYF.

The DNA of the CDR3 is TGTGCCAGCAGCACGACAGGGGGCCCAAGACTTAACTATGGCTACACCTTC. This gives the protein CASSTTGGPRLNYGYTF. The chain employs TRBV5-4 and TRBJ1-2, with 10 bases lining up with TRBD1. V was clipped by 4 bases and J by 1 base; unmatched bases: 10. The CDR3 contains 17 residues. Germline V gives CDR1 SGHNT, CDR2 YYREEE (reference sequence).

The rearrangement links TRBV28 to TRBJ1-5; no firm D call. In germline, CDR1 is MDHEN, CDR2 SYDVKM. V lost 5 bases and J lost 11, with 7 bases in between. The CDR3 runs 10 residues. CDR3 loop: CASSQRTQHF. DNA of the CDR3: TGTGCCAGCAGTCAGAGGACCCAGCATTTT.

This clone was counted only a few times. This sequence joins TRBV5-4 and TRBJ2-1; 9 bases map to TRBD2. Looked up from germline, CDR1 is SGHNT and CDR2 is YYREEE (reference sequence). J gave up 5 bases and V 0 bases, and 0 bases lay outside the gene matches. The CDR3 length is 14 residues. DNA for the CDR3: TGTGCCAGCAGCTTGGGCGGGAGGGACAATGAGCAGTTCTTC. It encodes CASSLGGRDNEQFF.

The gene calls are TRBV19 and TRBJ1-1, with 7 bases aligning to TRBD1. The CDR3 sequence is 15 residues long. V lost 5 bases and J lost 4; bases outside the gene matches: 10. The germline V gene has CDR1 LNHDA and CDR2 SQIVND (reference sequence). CDR3 sequence (DNA): TGTGCCAGTAGTCCCGCCCCGCAGGGGGGCACTGAAGCTTTCTTT. The encoded protein is CASSPAPQGGTEAFF.

The J gene is TRBJ2-2, the V gene TRBV5-1; D possibly corresponds to TRBD2 (5 bases). V dropped 3 bases and J dropped 8 bases, with 11 bases sitting between them. This CDR3 has 13 amino acids. Germline assignment: CDR1 SGHRS and CDR2 YFSETQ. CDR3 loop: CASSSGNEGELFF. DNA of the CDR3: TGCGCCAGCAGCTCGGGAAATGAAGGGGAGCTGTTTTTT. Full variable domain (missing parts from reference TRBV5-1 and TRBJ2-2): KAGVTQTPRYLIKTRGQQVTLSCSPISGHRSVSWYQQTPGQGLQFLFEYFSETQRNKGNFPGRFSGRQFSNSRSEMNVSTLELGDSALYLCASSSGNEGELFFGEGSRLTVL.

This clone was recorded only once. The chain couples TRBV13 to TRBJ2-5, with 8 bases matching TRBD2. V lost 4 bases and J lost 5; bases outside the gene matches: 3. Germline V gene lookup returns CDR1 PRHDT and CDR2 FYEKMQ (reference sequence). The CDR3 has 13 residues. The CDR3 region is CASSSPGGETQYF. The DNA of the CDR3 is TGTGCCAGCAGCTCCCCGGGGGGGGAGACCCAGTACTTC. Full variable domain (outside the CDR3, taken from reference TRBV13 and TRBJ2-5): AAGVIQSPRHLIKEKRETATLKCYPIPRHDTVYWYQQGPGQDPQFLISFYEKMQSDKGSIPDRFSAQQFSDYHSELNMSSLELGDSALYFCASSSPGGETQYFGPGTRLLVL.

The chain combines TRBV6-4 with TRBJ2-2; TRBD2 matches 10 bases. The germline V gene has CDR1 MRHNA and CDR2 SNTAGT. V trimming: 7 bases; J trimming: 1 base; junction bases outside the gene matches: 9. The CDR3 totals 17 residues. The DNA of the CDR3 is TGTGCCAGCAAAAGCGGGAGGGCCGACCTGAACACCGGGGAGCTGTTTTTT. Translation gives CASKSGRADLNTGELFF.

The sample holds one count of this clone. The chain uses TRBV19 and TRBJ1-4; D remains ambiguous. The CDR3 totals 14 residues. Germline-derived CDR1 and CDR2 are LNHDA and SQIVND (reference sequence). V was shortened by 2 bases and J by 4 bases, with 8 bases between the two germline ends. CDR3 nucleotides: TGTGCCAGTAGTATACGAGAGGGTAATGAAAAACTGTTTTTT. It is translated as CASSIREGNEKLFF.

This clone appeared once. The gene calls are TRBV30 and TRBJ2-5; 11 bases line up with TRBD2. J lost 4 bases, V lost 8 bases, and 3 bases had no gene match. Germline CDR1 GTSNPN, CDR2 SVGIG (reference sequence). The CDR3 consists of 12 residues. CDR3 in amino acids: CAGLAGGETQYF. CDR3 sequence (DNA): TGTGCCGGGCTAGCGGGAGGAGAGACCCAGTACTTC.

The J gene is TRBJ1-1, the V gene TRBV7-6; maybe TRBD1 (5 bases). Germline V gene sequence: CDR1 SGHVS, CDR2 FNYEAQ. The CDR3 spans 16 residues. V gave up 1 base and J gave up 1 base, with 13 bases separating them. The DNA for the CDR3 is TGTGCCAGCAGCTTAGGGCCAGGGAAACCGAACACTGAAGCTTTCTTT. Amino acid sequence: CASSLGPGKPNTEAFF.